The 27 T cell receptor beta chains below all came from one sample that was sequenced in a study of T cell changes during pregnancy in multiple sclerosis. TCRdb's table, derived via immunoSEQ multiplex PCR, lists solely in-frame clones and lacks some. The sample yields roughly 99,000 clones, about 91% seen once. The starting material was peripheral blood, obtained after pregnancy. These receptors were collected from a female donor in good health, enrolled as a control in a pregnancy study.

The V and J genes are TRBV7-9 and TRBJ2-2; tentative D call: TRBD1 (6 bases). The CDR3 length is 14 residues. Trimming pared 5 bases from V and 1 base from J, leaving 8 bases between. Germline values: CDR1 SEHNR, CDR2 FQNEAQ (reference sequence). The CDR3 protein is CASSPDRNTGELFF. DNA of the CDR3: TGTGCCAGCAGCCCGGACAGGAACACCGGGGAGCTGTTTTTT.

V gene TRBV4-2 combines with J gene TRBJ2-1; 13 nucleotides line up with TRBD2. Germline V gene sequence: CDR1 LGHNA, CDR2 YNFKEQ. The CDR3 is 16 amino acids. Trimming cost V 4 bases and J 7 bases; bases outside gene matches: 7. The CDR3 region is CASSPITSGGENEQFF. The CDR3, as DNA: TGTGCCAGCAGCCCAATAACTAGCGGGGGGGAGAATGAGCAGTTCTTC.

The J gene is TRBJ2-1, the V gene TRBV30; no clear D gene. V was shortened by 8 bases and J by 9 bases, with 14 bases between the two germline ends. Germline loops: CDR1 GTSNPN, CDR2 SVGIG (reference sequence). This CDR3 spans 11 amino acids. CDR3 in amino acids: CAGDLPVEQFF. The DNA of the CDR3 is TGTGCCGGTGACTTGCCGGTTGAGCAGTTCTTC.

This sequence joins TRBV28 and TRBJ2-5; 7 bases line up with TRBD2. The CDR3 runs to 16 residues. V was pared by 4 bases and J by 0 bases, with 8 bases of the junction left unmatched. Germline lookup yields CDR1 MDHEN and CDR2 SYDVKM. CDR3 loop: CASSSPPGGYQETQYF. The CDR3 DNA is TGTGCCAGCAGTTCCCCCCCGGGAGGATACCAAGAGACCCAGTACTTC.

The chain combines TRBV28 with TRBJ1-2; perhaps TRBD1 as D (5 bases). Per germline, CDR1 MDHEN and CDR2 SYDVKM. V was cut by 6 bases and J by 4 bases, with 15 bases left in between. The CDR3 covers 14 residues. CDR3 bases: TGTGCCAGCAGCCCTACGGGGGAGGGCTATGGCTACACCTTC. Its translation: CASSPTGEGYGYTF.

The sample holds a few counts of this clone. The chain links TRBV10-3 to TRBJ2-1, with 7 positions matching TRBD2. Per the germline V gene, CDR1 is ENHRY and CDR2 is SYGVKD. The CDR3 runs 14 residues. Unmatched junction bases numbered 6, after V lost 5 bases and J lost 5 bases. The CDR3 nucleotides read TGTGCCATCAGTCCGGCTAGCGGAGACAATGAGCAGTTCTTC. Its protein is CAISPASGDNEQFF.

This chain joins TRBV6-1 and TRBJ2-3, with TRBD1 matching over 7 bases. After removal of 6 bases from V and 0 bases from J, the junction contained 3 bases not matched to a gene. The CDR3 totals 14 residues. In germline, CDR1 is MNHNS, CDR2 SASEGT. The chain's CDR3 is CASSRDRSTDTQYF. The CDR3 region has the DNA TGTGCCAGCAGCCGGGACAGAAGCACAGATACGCAGTATTTT.

The chain is built from TRBV27 and TRBJ1-2; 7 nucleotides line up with TRBD1. The trim removed 4 bases at V and 5 bases at J, leaving 19 bases unmatched. The CDR3 spans 18 residues. From germline, CDR1 is MNHEY and CDR2 SMNVEV (reference sequence). The CDR3 DNA reads TGTGCCAGCAGTTCAGAGGGGTGGGGTGACAGGGCATGGTATGGCTACACCTTC. Translated: CASSSEGWGDRAWYGYTF.

The chain is built from TRBV9 and TRBJ2-3; D not resolved. Germline V gene sequence: CDR1 SGDLS, CDR2 YYNGEE. Trimming took 5 bases from V and 1 from J, leaving 11 bases between them. The CDR3 runs to 14 residues. In DNA, the CDR3 is TGTGCCAGCAGTTCCGAGGTGGGCACAGATACGCAGTATTTT. Protein: CASSSEVGTDTQYF. The variable domain in full, with the rest retrieved from reference TRBV9 and TRBJ2-3, is DSGVTQTPKHLITATGQRVTLRCSPRSGDLSVYWYQQSLDQGLQFLIQYYNGEERAKGNILERFSAQQFPDLHSELNLSSLELGDSALYFCASSSEVGTDTQYFGPGTRLTVL.

This sequence joins TRBV30 and TRBJ2-1; 10 nucleotides line up with TRBD1. The CDR3 sequence is 14 residues long. Looked up from germline, CDR1 is GTSNPN and CDR2 is SVGIG (reference sequence). Losses at the gene ends were 5 bases for V and 3 bases for J; bases not matched to a gene: 4. The CDR3 sequence: CAWDRDRGYNEQFF. Here the CDR3 DNA reads TGTGCCTGGGACCGGGACAGGGGCTACAATGAGCAGTTCTTC.

The genes are TRBV11-2 and TRBJ1-2; no reliable D call. CDR1 and CDR2 (germline): SGHAT, FQNNGV. V lost 4 bases and J 2 bases, leaving 14 bases between the germline ends. This CDR3 has 15 residues. The CDR3: CASSSILRHNYGYTF. The DNA for the CDR3 is TGTGCCAGCAGCTCCATACTCCGACACAACTATGGCTACACCTTC.

This clone has just one count. The V gene is TRBV14, the J gene TRBJ2-3, with D possibly TRBD2 on 5 matching bases. CDR3 length equals 13 residues. Between the trimmed V and J ends, which lost 3 bases and 5 bases, there was a span of 9 bases. Germline values: CDR1 SGHDN, CDR2 FVKESK. The CDR3 region is CASSHLLGDTQYF. The CDR3 nucleotides are TGTGCCAGCAGCCACCTACTAGGAGATACGCAGTATTTT.

The V call is TRBV5-1, the J call TRBJ1-2; the D gene is possibly TRBD1 (6 bases). The germline gives CDR1 SGHRS, CDR2 YFSETQ. The CDR3 has 18 residues. V lost 1 base and J 0 bases, leaving 19 bases between the germline ends. Written as DNA, the CDR3 is TGCGCCAGCAGCTTGACGTCAGGGGCCTATAGGACTAACTATGGCTACACCTTC. Translation: CASSLTSGAYRTNYGYTF.

The J gene is TRBJ2-3, the V gene TRBV18, with a possible D match to TRBD2 (5 bases). V was shortened by 3 bases and J by 3 bases, with 10 bases between the two germline ends. Germline V gene sequence: CDR1 KGHSH, CDR2 LQKENI. CDR3 length: 14 amino acids. This CDR3 reads CASSPEVFTDTQYF. The DNA of the CDR3 is TGTGCCAGCTCACCGGAGGTATTTACAGATACGCAGTATTTT. Using reference TRBV18 and TRBJ2-3 for the parts outside the CDR3, the full variable domain is NAGVMQNPRHLVRRRGQEARLRCSPMKGHSHVYWYRQLPEEGLKFMVYLQKENIIDESGMPKERFSAEFPKEGPSILRIQQVVRGDSAAYFCASSPEVFTDTQYFGPGTRLTVL.

The CDR3 coding sequence is TGTGCCAGCAGCCTAGGACAGGGCAATCAGCCCCAGCATTTT. It specifies CASSLGQGNQPQHF. The chain couples TRBV7-8 to TRBJ1-5; 7 nucleotides match TRBD1. Germline V gives CDR1 SGHVS, CDR2 FQNEAQ. Trimming cost V 5 bases and J 2 bases; bases outside gene matches: 3. This CDR3 contains 14 residues.

This chain links TRBV19 with TRBJ2-7; 9 bases align to TRBD1. CDR3 length: 15 amino acids. Germline CDR1 LNHDA, CDR2 SQIVND (reference sequence). With V trimmed by 0 bases and J by 4 bases, 4 bases remained unmatched. CDR3 amino acids: CASSIDGQGIYEQYF. The DNA for the CDR3 is TGTGCCAGTAGTATAGATGGACAGGGGATATACGAGCAGTACTTC.

The V call is TRBV4-1, the J call TRBJ2-1; D remains ambiguous. Germline assignment: CDR1 MGHRA and CDR2 YSYEKL. V was clipped by 3 bases and J by 2 bases, with 5 bases between them. The CDR3 spans 13 residues. The chain's CDR3 is CASSQAAYNEQFF. CDR3 DNA sequence: TGCGCCAGCAGCCAGGCAGCCTACAATGAGCAGTTCTTC.

This chain uses TRBV6-4 with TRBJ1-1; D remains unclear. Trimming shortened V by 8 bases and J by 4 bases, and 11 bases separated the two germline ends. The CDR3 is made up of 12 amino acids. Per the germline V gene, CDR1 is MRHNA and CDR2 is SNTAGT. CDR3 coding DNA: TGTGCCAGCCTTCGGGGAGCCACTGAAGCTTTCTTT. This encodes CASLRGATEAFF.

This clone was counted between two and nine times. CDR3 sequence: CASSEVFAQVAEAFF. In DNA, the CDR3 is TGTGCCAGCAGTGAAGTGTTTGCCCAGGTGGCTGAAGCTTTCTTT. This chain connects TRBV6-1 to TRBJ1-1; D is undetermined. CDR1 is MNHNS, CDR2 SASEGT, per germline. The CDR3 consists of 15 residues. The V end lost 1 base, the J end lost 6 bases, and 15 bases lay between the germline ends.

The rearrangement joins TRBV18 to TRBJ1-1; tentatively, D is TRBD1 (6 bases). The V end lost 8 bases, the J end lost 3 bases, and 19 bases lay between the germline ends. The CDR3 has 15 amino acids. CDR1 is KGHSH, CDR2 LQKENI, per germline. In DNA, the CDR3 is TGTGCCAGCACGAATTGGAGAGGGGGGGACACTGAAGCTTTCTTT. Translation gives CASTNWRGGDTEAFF.

The chain uses TRBV28 and TRBJ2-1; 11 positions match TRBD1. The CDR3 length is 17 residues. The J segment lost 7 bases and the V segment lost 0 bases, leaving 8 bases of the junction unmatched. Germline V gene sequence: CDR1 MDHEN, CDR2 SYDVKM. The CDR3 loop reads CASSLWVGQGAWNEQFF. The CDR3 DNA reads as TGTGCCAGCAGTTTATGGGTCGGACAGGGGGCGTGGAATGAGCAGTTCTTC.

The rearrangement joins TRBV19 to TRBJ2-3, with 11 bases lining up with TRBD1. CDR3 length: 15 residues. J gave up 4 bases and V 4 bases, and 4 bases lay outside the gene matches. Germline loops: CDR1 LNHDA, CDR2 SQIVND (reference sequence). The CDR3 loop reads CASSTGQGAADTQYF. As DNA, the CDR3 is TGTGCCAGTAGTACTGGACAGGGGGCCGCAGATACGCAGTATTTT.

This clone was found once. The chain carries TRBV5-6 and TRBJ2-7; 8 bases are a match to TRBD1. CDR3 length: 15 amino acids. Germline V gene lookup returns CDR1 SGHDT and CDR2 YYEEEE. With V trimmed by 4 bases and J by 2 bases, 8 bases remained unmatched. Here the CDR3 reads CASSGGTGDTYEQYF. CDR3 DNA sequence: TGTGCCAGCAGCGGAGGGACAGGTGATACCTACGAGCAGTACTTC. The full variable domain, completed using reference TRBV5-6 and TRBJ2-7, is DAGVTQSPTHLIKTRGQQVTLRCSPKSGHDTVSWYQQALGQGPQFIFQYYEEEERQRGNFPDRFSGHQFPNYSSELNVNALLLGDSALYLCASSGGTGDTYEQYFGPGTRLTVT.

The chain joins TRBV6-5 to TRBJ1-5; D remains unclear. V was trimmed by 5 bases and J by 4 bases, leaving 3 bases between them. The germline gives CDR1 MNHEY, CDR2 SVGAGI. The CDR3 loop spans 11 amino acids. The CDR3 loop reads CASSQNQPQHF. For the CDR3, the DNA is TGTGCCAGCAGTCAAAATCAGCCCCAGCATTTT.

The chain has TRBV28 and TRBJ2-7; 11 bases line up with TRBD1. V lost 8 bases and J lost 3; bases outside the gene matches: 9. The CDR3 has 15 residues. Germline CDR1 MDHEN, CDR2 SYDVKM. The CDR3 loop is CASRLRTGGGYEQYF. The DNA of the CDR3 is TGTGCCAGCCGATTACGGACAGGGGGCGGCTACGAGCAGTACTTC.

In its sample, this clone was seen once. The chain combines TRBV5-1 with TRBJ2-7; tentative D call: TRBD2 (5 bases). Trimming cost V 2 bases and J 7 bases, with 19 bases left between them. The CDR3 spans 15 residues. CDR1 is SGHRS and CDR2 is YFSETQ in the germline V gene. This CDR3 is CASSFGPFRAGEQYF. The DNA for the CDR3 is TGCGCCAGCAGCTTCGGACCCTTTCGGGCGGGTGAGCAGTACTTC.

The chain links TRBV5-1 to TRBJ2-3; 10 bases are shared with TRBD2. The CDR3 runs to 16 residues. J lost 2 bases, V lost 3 bases, and 6 bases had no gene match. Germline CDR1 SGHRS, CDR2 YFSETQ. The CDR3 DNA is TGCGCCAGCAGCTCTTCTAGCGGGGGCCTCACAGATACGCAGTATTTT. Translating it yields CASSSSSGGLTDTQYF.